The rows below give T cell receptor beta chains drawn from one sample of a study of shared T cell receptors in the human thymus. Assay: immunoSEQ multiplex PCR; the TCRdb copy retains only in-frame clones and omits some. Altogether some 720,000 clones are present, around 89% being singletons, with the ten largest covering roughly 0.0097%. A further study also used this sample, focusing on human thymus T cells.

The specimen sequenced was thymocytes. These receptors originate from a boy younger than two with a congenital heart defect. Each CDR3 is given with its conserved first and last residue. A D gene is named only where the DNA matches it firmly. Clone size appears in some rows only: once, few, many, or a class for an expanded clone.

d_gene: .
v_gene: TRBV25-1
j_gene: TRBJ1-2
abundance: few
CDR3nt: TGTGCCAGCAGTGAACAGGGCTTCAACTATGGCTACACCTTC
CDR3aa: CASSEQGFNYGYTF

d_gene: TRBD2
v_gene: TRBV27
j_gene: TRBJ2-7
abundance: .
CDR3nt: TGTGCCAGCAGTTTCGGACCCGGGGGACTAGCGGTGTCCGAGCAGTACTTC
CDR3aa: CASSFGPGGLAVSEQYF

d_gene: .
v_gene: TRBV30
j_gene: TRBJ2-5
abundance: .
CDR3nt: TGTGCCTGGCTACAGGGATCCGGAGAGACCCAGTACTTC
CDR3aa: CAWLQGSGETQYF

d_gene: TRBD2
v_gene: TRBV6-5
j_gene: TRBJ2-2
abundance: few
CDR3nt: TGTGCCAGCAGTTACGGGGAGGGTACCGGGGAGCTGTTTTTT
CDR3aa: CASSYGEGTGELFF

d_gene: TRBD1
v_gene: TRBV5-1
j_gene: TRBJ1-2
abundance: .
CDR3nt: TGCGCCAGCAGTCGGGACAGGGCCCACCTTAACTATGGCTACACCTTC
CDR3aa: CASSRDRAHLNYGYTF

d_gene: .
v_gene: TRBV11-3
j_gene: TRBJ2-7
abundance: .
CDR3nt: TGTGCCAGCAGCTTAGGCAGGACCTACGAGCAGTACTTC
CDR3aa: CASSLGRTYEQYF

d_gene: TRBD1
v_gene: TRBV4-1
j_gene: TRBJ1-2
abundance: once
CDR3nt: TGCGCCAGCAGTCAAGATTGGGACAGGGGGGCGGATGGCTACACCTTC
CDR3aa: CASSQDWDRGADGYTF

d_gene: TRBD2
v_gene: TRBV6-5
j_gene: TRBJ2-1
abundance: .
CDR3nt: TGTGCCAGCAGTTACGTCACTAGCGGGTCCTACAATGAGCAGTTCTTC
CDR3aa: CASSYVTSGSYNEQFF

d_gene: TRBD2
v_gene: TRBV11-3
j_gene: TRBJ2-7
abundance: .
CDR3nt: TGTGCCAGCAGCACCCACCCGGGACTAGTATACCACGAGCAGTACTTC
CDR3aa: CASSTHPGLVYHEQYF

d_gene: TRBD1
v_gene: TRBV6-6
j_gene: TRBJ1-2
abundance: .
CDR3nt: TGTGCCAGCAGCGGGACAGGGATCCTACATGGCTACACCTTC
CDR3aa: CASSGTGILHGYTF

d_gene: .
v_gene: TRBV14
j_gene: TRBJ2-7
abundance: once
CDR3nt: TGTGCCAGCAGCCCCGGGGATAGCGAGCAGTACTTC
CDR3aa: CASSPGDSEQYF

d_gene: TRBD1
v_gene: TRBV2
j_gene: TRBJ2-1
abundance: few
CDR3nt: TGTGCCAGCAGGGCGGACAGGGAAATGGATGAGCAGTTCTTC
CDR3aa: CASRADREMDEQFF

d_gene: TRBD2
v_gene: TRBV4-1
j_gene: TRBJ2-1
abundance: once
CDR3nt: TGCGCCAGCAGCCCAAGTCCGCGGGTCGCGGGAGACTACAATGAGCAGTTCTTC
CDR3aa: CASSPSPRVAGDYNEQFF

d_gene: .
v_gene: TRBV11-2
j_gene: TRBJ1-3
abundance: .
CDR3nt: TGTGCCAGCAAGATGGGCTCTCCCTCTGGAAACACCATATATTTT
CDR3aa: CASKMGSPSGNTIYF

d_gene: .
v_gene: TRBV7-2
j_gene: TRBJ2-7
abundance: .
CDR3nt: TGTGCCAGCAGCTTAGCGGGGAAGGGAAGACCGCACAGGACCTACGAGCAGTACTTC
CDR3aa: CASSLAGKGRPHRTYEQYF

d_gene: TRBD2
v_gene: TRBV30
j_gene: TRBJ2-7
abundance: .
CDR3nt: TGTGCCTGGAGTCCCCAAGCACCTCTAACTAGCGGCTACGAGCAGTACTTC
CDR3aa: CAWSPQAPLTSGYEQYF

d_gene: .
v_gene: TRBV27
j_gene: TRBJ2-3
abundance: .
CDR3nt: TGTGCCAGCAACCGGGGGGCCTACACAGATACGCAGTATTTT
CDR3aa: CASNRGAYTDTQYF

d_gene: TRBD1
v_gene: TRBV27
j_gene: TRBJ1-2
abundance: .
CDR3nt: TGTGCCAGCAGTCCGACAGGGAGTCATGGCTACACCTTC
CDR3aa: CASSPTGSHGYTF

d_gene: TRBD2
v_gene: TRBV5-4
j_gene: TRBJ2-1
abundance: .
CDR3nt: TGTGCCAGCAGCGGCTACCCGGGACTAGCGGTCAGGAGCTCCTACAATGAGCAGTTCTTC
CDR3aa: CASSGYPGLAVRSSYNEQFF

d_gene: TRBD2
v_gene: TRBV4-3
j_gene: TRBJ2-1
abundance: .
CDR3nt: TGCGCCAGCAGCCACCTCACTAGCGGCCCCTACAATGAGCAGTTCTTC
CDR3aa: CASSHLTSGPYNEQFF

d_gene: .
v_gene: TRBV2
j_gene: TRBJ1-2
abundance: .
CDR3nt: TGTGCCAGCATTGGCAGGTCGGGGGGTGGCTACACCTTC
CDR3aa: CASIGRSGGGYTF

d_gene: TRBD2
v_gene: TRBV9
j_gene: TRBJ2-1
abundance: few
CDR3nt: TGTGCCAGCAGCCCCAAAGGACTAGCGGGAGAGAATGAGCAGTTCTTC
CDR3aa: CASSPKGLAGENEQFF

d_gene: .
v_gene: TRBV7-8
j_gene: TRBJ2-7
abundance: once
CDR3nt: TGTGCCAGCAGCGCCCATTCTGCGGGCCGGACCTACGAGCAGTACTTC
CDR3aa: CASSAHSAGRTYEQYF

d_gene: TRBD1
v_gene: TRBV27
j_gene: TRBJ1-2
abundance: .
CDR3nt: TGTGCCAGCAGGTCGCGACAGGGAAATTTTTTTGGCTACACCTTC
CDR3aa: CASRSRQGNFFGYTF

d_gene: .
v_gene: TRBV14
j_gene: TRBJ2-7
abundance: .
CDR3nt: TGTGCCAGCAGCCCACGGACTCCTAGCTCCTACGAGCAGTACTTC
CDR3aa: CASSPRTPSSYEQYF

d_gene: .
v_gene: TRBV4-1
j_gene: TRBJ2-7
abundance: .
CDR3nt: TGCGCCAGCAGTCACAGCGTAGGGAGGTACGAGCAGTACTTC
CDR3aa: CASSHSVGRYEQYF

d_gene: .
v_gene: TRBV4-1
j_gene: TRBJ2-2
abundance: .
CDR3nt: TGCGCCAGCAGCCAAACGACAGAGAACACCGGGGAGCTGTTTTTT
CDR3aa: CASSQTTENTGELFF